This T cell receptor (beta chain) was found in a study of T cells after yellow fever vaccination. Study-wide background: Fractions containing few cells were prepared with SMART-Seq v4 Ultra Low Input.

Study-level findings and limits: A weaker but faster secondary response was observed, peaking on day 5 versus 15. In post-booster samples, most primary-vaccination clones reappeared (roughly 96% CD4, around 87% CD8).

For this clonotype: Its antigen is undetermined.

Production of TCR cDNA was by 5'RACE template switching, which also added a universal primer site and UMIs. TCRdb reanalysed the 5' RACE reads using MiXCR and keeps one entry per CDR3 protein. Of under 550,000 distinct CDR3 sequences in the sample, about a fifth were seen once. This TCR came from a young man who received the YFV17D yellow fever vaccine. Sequenced material: PBMCs, taken 20 to 25 days after the first yellow fever vaccination.

CDR3 sequence (DNA): TGTGCCAGCAGTTACTCGACCTTGGAGACCCAGTACTTC. Translation gives CASSYSTLETQYF. The chain joins TRBV6-5 to TRBJ2-5; D remains unclear. Trimming left V 0 bases short and J 5 bases short, with 7 bases between. This CDR3 region has 13 residues. The V gene's germline CDR1 is MNHEY and CDR2 SVGAGI.